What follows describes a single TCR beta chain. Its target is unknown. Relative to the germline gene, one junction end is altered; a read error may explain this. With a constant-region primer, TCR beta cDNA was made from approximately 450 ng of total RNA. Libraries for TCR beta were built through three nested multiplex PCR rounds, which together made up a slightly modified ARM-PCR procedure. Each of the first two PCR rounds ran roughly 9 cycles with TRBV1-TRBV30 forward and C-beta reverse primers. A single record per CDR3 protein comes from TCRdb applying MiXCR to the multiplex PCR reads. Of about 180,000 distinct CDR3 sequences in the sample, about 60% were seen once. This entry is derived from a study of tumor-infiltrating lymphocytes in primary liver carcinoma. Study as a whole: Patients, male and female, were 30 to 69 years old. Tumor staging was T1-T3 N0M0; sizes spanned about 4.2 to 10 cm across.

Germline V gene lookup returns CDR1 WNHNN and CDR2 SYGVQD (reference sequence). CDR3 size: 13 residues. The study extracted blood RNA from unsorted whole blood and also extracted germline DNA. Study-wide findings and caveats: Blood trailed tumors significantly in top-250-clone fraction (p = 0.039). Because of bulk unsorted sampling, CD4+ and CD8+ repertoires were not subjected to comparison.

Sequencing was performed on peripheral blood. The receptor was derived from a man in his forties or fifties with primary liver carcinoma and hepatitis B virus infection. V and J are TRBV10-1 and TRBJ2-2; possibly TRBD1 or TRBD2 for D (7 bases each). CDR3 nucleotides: TGCACCAGCAAAGACAGGGAGGGCGGGGAGCTGTTTTTT. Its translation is CTSKDREGGELFF.